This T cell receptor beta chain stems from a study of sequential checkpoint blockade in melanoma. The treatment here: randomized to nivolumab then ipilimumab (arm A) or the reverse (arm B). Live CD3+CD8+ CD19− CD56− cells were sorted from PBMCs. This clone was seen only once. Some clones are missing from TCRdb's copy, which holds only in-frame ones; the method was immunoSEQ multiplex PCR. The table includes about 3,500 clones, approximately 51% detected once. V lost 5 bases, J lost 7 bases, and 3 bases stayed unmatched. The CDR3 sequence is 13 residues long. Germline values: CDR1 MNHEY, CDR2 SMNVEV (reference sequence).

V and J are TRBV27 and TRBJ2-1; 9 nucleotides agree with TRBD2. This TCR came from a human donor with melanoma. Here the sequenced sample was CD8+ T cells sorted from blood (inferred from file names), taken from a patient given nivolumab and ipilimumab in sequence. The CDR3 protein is CASSLSGRNEQFF. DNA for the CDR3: TGTGCCAGCAGTCTTAGCGGGAGAAATGAGCAGTTCTTC.